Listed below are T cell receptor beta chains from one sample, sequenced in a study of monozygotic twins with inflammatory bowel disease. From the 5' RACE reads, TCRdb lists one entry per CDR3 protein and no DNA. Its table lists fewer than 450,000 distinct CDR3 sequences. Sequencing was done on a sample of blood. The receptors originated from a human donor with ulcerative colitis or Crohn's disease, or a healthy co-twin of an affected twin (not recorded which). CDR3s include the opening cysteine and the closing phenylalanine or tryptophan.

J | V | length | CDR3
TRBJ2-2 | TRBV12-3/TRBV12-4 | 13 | CASIRGNTGELFF
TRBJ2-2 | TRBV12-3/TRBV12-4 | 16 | CASSPAVGGSTGELFF
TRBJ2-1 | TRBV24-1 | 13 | CATSVWYRNEQFF
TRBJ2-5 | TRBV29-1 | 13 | CSVEPGTQETQYF
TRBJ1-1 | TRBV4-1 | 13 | CASSQAQGTEAFF
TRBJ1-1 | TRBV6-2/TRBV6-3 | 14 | CASRNHGGYTEAFF
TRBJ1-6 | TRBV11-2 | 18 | CASSFWGPQGAEDSPLHF
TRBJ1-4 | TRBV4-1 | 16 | CASSQEYGVTNEKLFF
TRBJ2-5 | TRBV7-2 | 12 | CASTNRFKGTNF
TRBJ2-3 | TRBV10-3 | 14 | CAINFGGGTDTQYF
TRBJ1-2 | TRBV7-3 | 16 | CASSLNGQSLNYGYTF
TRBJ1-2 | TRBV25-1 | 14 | CASSEAGTGYGYTF
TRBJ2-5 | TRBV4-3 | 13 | CASSQVAHETQYF
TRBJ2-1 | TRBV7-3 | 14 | CASSLIGGEGEQFF
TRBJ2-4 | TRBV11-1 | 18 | CASSFGSLAGGSKNIQYF
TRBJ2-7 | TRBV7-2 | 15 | CASSFDRTLPDEQYF
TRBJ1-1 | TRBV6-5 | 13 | CASSSPGHTEAFF
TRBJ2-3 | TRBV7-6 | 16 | CDSSLYLAGTGDTQYF
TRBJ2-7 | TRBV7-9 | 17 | CASSPTISGTGDYEQYF
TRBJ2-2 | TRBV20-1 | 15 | CSASRRIANTGELFF
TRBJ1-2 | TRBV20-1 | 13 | CSAGQGSHYGYTF
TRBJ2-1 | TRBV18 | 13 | CASSRDTDNEQFF
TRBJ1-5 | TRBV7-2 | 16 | CASSSLGAGGRQPQHF
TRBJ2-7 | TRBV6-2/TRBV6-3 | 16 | CASSYSIGGSTYEQYF
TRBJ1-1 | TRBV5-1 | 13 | CASSFRPNTEAFF
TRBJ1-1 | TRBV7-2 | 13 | CASSLTGYTEAFF
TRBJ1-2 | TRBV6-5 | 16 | CASSYRGGITNYGYTF
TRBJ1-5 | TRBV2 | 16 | CASSERLSGNDQPQHF
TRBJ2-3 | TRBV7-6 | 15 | CASSLLIRDTDTQYF
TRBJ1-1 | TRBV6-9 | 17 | CARLLSPRLERHTEAFF
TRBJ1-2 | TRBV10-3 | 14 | CAISAGGARYGYTF
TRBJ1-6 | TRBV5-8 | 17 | CASSFGQGIPIRAPLHF
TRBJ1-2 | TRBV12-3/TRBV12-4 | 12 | CASWGQGVGYTF
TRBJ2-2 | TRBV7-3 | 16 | CASSPLSGGADGELFF
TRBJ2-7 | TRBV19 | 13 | CASTPARGSEQYF
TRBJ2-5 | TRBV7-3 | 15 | CASSLMGDRGETQYF
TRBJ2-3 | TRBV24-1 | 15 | CATSDPRGGGDTQYF
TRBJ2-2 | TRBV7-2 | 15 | CASSLGLGYAGELFF
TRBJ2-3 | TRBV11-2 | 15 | CASSFAGGFTDTQYF
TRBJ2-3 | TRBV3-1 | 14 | CASSQSGYTDTQYF
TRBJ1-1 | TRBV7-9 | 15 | CASRFKGTSNTEAFF
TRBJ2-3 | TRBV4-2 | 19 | CASSLPLLSGGATTDTQYF
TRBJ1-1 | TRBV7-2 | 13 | CASSLTRATEAFF
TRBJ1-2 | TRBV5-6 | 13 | CASSLDRSYGYTF
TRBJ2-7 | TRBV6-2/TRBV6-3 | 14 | CASSYIGYSNEQYF
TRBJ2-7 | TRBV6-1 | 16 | CASTEGTGDLSYEQYF